This T cell receptor (beta chain) came from a study of blood T cell repertoires in COVID-19. This CDR3 has 16 amino acids. V was trimmed by 8 bases and J by 8 bases, leaving 25 bases between them. In germline, CDR1 is MDHEN, CDR2 SYDVKM. The table lists this clone with a few counts. The protocol was immunoSEQ multiplex PCR, while the TCRdb copy is restricted to in-frame clones and leaves out a portion. Found here are about 280,000 clones, roughly nine tenths of them singletons; the top ten hold approximately 2%. The chain carries TRBV28 and TRBJ1-5; D may be TRBD1 (6 bases). This receptor was taken from a woman aged 60 to 75 who had recovered from COVID-19. The sequenced sample consisted of PBMCs or T cells enriched from blood (not recorded which). In DNA, the CDR3 is TGTGCCAGCCCTCGCGGGGGCGGGCTATCTTTAGAGCCCCAGCATTTT. As protein: CASPRGGGLSLEPQHF.